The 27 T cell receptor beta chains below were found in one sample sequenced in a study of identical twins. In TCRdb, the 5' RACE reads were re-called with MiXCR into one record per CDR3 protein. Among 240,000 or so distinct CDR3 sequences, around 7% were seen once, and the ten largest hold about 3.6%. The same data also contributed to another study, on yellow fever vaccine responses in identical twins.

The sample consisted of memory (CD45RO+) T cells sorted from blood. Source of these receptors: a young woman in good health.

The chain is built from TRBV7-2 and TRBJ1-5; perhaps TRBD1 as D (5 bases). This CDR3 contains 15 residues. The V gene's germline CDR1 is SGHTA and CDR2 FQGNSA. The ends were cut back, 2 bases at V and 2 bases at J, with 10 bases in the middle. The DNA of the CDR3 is TGTGCCAGCAGCTTAACCTGGGACGGCAATCAGCCCCAGCATTTT. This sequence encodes CASSLTWDGNQPQHF. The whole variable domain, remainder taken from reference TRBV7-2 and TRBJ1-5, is GAGVSQSPSNKVTEKGKDVELRCDPISGHTALYWYRQSLGQGLEFLIYFQGNSAPDKSGLPSDRFSAERTGGSVSTLTIQRTQQEDSAVYLCASSLTWDGNQPQHFGDGTRLSIL.

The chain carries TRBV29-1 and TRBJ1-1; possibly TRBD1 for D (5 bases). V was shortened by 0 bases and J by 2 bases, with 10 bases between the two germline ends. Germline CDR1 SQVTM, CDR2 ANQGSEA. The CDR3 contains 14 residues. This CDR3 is CSVEDLGLNTEAFF. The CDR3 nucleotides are TGCAGCGTTGAAGATTTGGGACTTAACACTGAAGCTTTCTTT.

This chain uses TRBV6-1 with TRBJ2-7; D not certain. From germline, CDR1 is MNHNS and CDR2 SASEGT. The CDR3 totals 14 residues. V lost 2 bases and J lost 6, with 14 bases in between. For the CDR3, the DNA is TGTGCCAGCAGTGAATCTATCGAGAAGCGCGAGCAGTACTTC. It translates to CASSESIEKREQYF.

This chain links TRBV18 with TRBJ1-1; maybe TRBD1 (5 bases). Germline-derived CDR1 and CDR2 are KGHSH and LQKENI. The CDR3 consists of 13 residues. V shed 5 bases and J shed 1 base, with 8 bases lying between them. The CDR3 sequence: CASSGGQNTEAFF. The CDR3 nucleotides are TGTGCCAGCTCAGGTGGACAGAACACTGAAGCTTTCTTT.

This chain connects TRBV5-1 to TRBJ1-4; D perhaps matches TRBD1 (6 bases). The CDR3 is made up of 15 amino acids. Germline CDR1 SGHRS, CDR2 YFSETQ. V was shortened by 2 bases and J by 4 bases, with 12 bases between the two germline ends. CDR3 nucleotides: TGCGCCAGCAGCTTCCAGGGGTATGATAATGAAAAACTGTTTTTT. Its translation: CASSFQGYDNEKLFF.

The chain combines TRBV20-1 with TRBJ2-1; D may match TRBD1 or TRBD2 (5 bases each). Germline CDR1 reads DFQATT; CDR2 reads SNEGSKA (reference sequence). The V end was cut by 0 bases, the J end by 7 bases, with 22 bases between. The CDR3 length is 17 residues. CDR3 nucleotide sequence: TGCAGTGCTAGAGATCTATATGGTCAGGGAGTCAGGAATGAGCAGTTCTTC. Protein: CSARDLYGQGVRNEQFF.

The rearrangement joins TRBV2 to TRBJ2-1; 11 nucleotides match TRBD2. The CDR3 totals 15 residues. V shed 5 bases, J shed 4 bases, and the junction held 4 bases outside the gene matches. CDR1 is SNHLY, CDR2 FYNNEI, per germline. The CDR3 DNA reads TGTGCCAGCAGTCGACTAGCGGGGCGGTACAATGAGCAGTTCTTC. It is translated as CASSRLAGRYNEQFF.

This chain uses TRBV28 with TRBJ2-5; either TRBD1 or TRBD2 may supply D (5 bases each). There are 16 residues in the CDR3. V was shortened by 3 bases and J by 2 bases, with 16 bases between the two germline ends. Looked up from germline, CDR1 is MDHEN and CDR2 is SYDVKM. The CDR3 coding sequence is TGTGCCAGCAGTTTGGGACGATACGCGGCACAAGAGACCCAGTACTTC. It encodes CASSLGRYAAQETQYF.

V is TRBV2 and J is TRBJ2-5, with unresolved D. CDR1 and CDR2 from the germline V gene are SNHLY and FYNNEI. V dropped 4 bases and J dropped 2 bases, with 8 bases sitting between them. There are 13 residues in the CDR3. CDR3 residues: CASSVRPQETQYF. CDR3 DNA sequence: TGTGCCAGCAGTGTCAGGCCTCAAGAGACCCAGTACTTC.

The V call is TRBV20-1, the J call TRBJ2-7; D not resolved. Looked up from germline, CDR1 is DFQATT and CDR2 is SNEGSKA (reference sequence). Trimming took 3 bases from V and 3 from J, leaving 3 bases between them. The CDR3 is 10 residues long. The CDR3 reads CSASFYEQYV. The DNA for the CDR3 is TGCAGTGCTAGCTTCTACGAGCAGTACGTC.

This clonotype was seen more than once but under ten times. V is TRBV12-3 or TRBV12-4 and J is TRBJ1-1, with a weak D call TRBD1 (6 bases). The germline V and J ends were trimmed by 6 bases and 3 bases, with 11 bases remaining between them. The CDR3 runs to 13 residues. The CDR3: CASRKRGDTEAFF. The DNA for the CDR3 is TGTGCCAGCAGGAAAAGGGGGGACACTGAAGCTTTCTTT.

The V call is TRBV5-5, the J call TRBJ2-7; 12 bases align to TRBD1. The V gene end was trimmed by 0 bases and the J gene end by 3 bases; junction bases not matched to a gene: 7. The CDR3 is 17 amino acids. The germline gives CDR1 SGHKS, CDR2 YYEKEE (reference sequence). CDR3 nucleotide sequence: TGTGCCAGCAGCTTGGCCTACGGGACAGGGGGCCTCTACGAGCAGTACGTC. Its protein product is CASSLAYGTGGLYEQYV.

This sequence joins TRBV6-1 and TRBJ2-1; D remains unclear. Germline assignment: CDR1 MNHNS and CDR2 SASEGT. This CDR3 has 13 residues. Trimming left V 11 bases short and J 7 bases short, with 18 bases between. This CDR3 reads CASITRMGNEQFF. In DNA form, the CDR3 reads TGTGCCTCCATTACGAGGATGGGGAATGAGCAGTTCTTC.

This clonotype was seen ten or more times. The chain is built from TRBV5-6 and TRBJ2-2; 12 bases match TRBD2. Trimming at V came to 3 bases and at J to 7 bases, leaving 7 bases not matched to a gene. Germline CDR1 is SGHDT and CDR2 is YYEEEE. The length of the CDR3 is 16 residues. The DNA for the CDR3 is TGTGCCAGCAGCTCTCTAGCGGGAGGGCCGGTCGGGGAGCTGTTTTTT. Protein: CASSSLAGGPVGELFF.

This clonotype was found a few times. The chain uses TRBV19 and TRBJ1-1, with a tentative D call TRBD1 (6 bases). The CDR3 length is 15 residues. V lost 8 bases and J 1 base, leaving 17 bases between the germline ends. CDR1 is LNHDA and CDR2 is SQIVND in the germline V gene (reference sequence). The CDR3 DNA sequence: TGTGCCAGTTCCCGCGGGGGCCAGGGGAACACTGAAGCTTTCTTT. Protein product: CASSRGGQGNTEAFF.

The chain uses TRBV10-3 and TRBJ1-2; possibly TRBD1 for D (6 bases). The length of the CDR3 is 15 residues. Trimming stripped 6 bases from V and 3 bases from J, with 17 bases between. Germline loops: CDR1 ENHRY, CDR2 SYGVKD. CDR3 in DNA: TGTGCCATCAGCTTGGGATCGGCAGGGGACTATGGCTACACCTTC. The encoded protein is CAISLGSAGDYGYTF.

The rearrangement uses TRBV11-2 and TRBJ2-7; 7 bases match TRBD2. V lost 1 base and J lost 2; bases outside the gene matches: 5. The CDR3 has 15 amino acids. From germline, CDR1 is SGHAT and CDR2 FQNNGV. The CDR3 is CASSLVGLGTYEQYF. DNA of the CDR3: TGTGCCAGCAGCTTAGTTGGACTAGGAACCTACGAGCAGTACTTC.

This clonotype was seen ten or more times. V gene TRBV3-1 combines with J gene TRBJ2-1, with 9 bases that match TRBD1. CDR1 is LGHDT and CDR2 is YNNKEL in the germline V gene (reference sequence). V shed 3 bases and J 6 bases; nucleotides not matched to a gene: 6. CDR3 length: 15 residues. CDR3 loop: CASSHGQGLRNEQFF. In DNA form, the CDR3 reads TGTGCCAGCAGCCACGGACAGGGGTTGCGCAATGAGCAGTTCTTC.

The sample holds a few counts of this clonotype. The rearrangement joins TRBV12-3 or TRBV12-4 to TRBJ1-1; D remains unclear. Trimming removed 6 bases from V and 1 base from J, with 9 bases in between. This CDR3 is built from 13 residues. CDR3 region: CASSRVSNTEAFF. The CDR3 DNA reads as TGTGCCAGCAGCCGGGTTTCGAACACTGAAGCTTTCTTT.

The CDR3 sequence: CASSAIQGGEQYF. CDR3 DNA sequence: TGTGCCAGTAGTGCAATCCAGGGGGGCGAGCAGTACTTC. V and J are TRBV19 and TRBJ2-7; TRBD1 might be the D (7 bases). The V end was cut by 5 bases, the J end by 6 bases, with 14 bases between. This CDR3 contains 13 residues. Germline values: CDR1 LNHDA, CDR2 SQIVND (reference sequence).

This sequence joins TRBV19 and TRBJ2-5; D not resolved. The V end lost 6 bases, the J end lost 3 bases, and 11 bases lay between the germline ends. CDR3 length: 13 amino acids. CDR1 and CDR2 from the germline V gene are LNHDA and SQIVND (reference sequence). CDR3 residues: CASSRTWEETQYF. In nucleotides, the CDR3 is TGTGCCAGTAGCAGGACCTGGGAAGAGACCCAGTACTTC.

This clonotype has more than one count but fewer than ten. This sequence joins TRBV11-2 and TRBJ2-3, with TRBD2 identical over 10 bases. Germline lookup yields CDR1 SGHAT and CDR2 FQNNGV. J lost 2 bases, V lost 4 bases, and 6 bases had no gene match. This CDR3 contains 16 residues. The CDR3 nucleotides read TGTGCCAGCAGCTACCTAGCGGGGGCCGCCACAGATACGCAGTATTTT. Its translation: CASSYLAGAATDTQYF.

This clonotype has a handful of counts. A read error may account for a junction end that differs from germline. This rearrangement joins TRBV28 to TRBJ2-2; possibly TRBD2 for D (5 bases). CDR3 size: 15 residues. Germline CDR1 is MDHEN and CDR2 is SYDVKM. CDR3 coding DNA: TGTGCCAGCGTTGGGTCCTCGAGCGGCACCGGAGAGCTGTTTTTT. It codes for CASVGSSSGTGELFF.

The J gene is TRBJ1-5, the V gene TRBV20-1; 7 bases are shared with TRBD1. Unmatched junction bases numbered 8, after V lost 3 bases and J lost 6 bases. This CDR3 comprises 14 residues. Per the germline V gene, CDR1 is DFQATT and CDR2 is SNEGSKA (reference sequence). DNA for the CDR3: TGCAGTGCTAGTTTAGGGGGCGAGAGTCAGCCCCAGCATTTT. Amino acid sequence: CSASLGGESQPQHF.

Here the CDR3 reads CASSSSGTSGQNEQFF. The CDR3 DNA reads TGTGCCAGCAGTTCCTCCGGGACTAGCGGGCAGAATGAGCAGTTCTTC. The J gene is TRBJ2-1, the V gene TRBV7-9; 12 bases align to TRBD2. Germline assignment: CDR1 SEHNR and CDR2 FQNEAQ (reference sequence). This CDR3 is 16 amino acids long. V was clipped by 6 bases and J by 7 bases; unmatched bases: 10.

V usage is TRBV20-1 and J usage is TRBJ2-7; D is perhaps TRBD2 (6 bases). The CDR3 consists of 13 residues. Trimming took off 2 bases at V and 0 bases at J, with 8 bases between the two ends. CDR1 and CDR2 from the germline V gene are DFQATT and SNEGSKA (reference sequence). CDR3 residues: CSARPGSSYEQYF. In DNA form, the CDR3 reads TGCAGTGCTAGACCCGGGAGCTCCTACGAGCAGTACTTC.

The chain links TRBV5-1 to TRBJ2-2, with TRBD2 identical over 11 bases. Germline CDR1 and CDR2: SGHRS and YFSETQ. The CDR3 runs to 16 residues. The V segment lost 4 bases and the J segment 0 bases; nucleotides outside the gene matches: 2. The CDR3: CASSQLAGANTGELFF. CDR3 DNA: TGCGCCAGCAGCCAACTAGCGGGGGCGAACACCGGGGAGCTGTTTTTT.